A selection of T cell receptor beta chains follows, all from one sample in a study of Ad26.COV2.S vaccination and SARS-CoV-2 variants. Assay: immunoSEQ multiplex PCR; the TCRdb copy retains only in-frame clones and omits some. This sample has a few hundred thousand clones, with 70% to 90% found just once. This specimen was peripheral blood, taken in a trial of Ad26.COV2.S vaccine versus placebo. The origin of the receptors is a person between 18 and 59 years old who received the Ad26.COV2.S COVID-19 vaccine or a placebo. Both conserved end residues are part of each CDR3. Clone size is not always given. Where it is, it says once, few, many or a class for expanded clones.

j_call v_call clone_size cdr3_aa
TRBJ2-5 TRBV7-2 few CASSLAGAQETQYF
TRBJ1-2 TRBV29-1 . CSGLGEGYGYTF
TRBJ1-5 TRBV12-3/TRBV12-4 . CASSFGDQPQHF
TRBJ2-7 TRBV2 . CASMTAGIGEQYF
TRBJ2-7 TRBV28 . CASRGETGGLRSYEQYF
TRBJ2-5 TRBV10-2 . CASKLAGGGETQYF
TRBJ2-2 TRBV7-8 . CASRASGGNTGELFF
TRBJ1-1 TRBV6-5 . CASRMGQANTEAFF
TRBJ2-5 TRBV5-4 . CASSLADREETQYF
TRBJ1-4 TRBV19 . CASSIMTGDEKLFF
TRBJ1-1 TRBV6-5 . CASSSQGQGTEAFF
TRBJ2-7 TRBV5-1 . CASSLIGLAGFNEQYF
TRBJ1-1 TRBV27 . CASSLSITANTEAFF
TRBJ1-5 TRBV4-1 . CASSRGQGGNSNQPQHF
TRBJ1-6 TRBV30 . CAWNQQGRGSPLHF
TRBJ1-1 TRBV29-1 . CRGGDLGGWDTEAFF
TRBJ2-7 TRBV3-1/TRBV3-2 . CASSPGQGYEQYF
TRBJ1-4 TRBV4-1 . CASSRTPGEKLFF
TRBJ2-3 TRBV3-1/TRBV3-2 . CASSQWGDTQYF
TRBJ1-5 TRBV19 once CASNEEISNQPQHF
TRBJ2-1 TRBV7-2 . CASSLVPSGTYNEQFF
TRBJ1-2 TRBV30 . CAWSSTRTPTRTLYTF
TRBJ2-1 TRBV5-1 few CASRRGRDNEQFF
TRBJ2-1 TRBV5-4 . CASSGSGSRNEQFF
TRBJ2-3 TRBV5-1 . CATREEGTDTQYF
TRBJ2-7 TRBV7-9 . CASSLALGPKQYF
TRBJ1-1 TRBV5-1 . CASSDPGARDTEAFF
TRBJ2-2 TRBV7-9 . CASMIFGITGELFF
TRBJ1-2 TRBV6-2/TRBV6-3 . CASSSTGVELYGYTF
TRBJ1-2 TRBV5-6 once CASSPGGGNGYTF
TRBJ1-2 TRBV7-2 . CASSLAYGGPGYTF
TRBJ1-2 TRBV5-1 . CASSLALEAYGYTF
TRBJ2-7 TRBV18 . CASSPPSNEQYF
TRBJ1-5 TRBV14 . CASSQTRGQPQHF
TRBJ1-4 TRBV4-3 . CASSQEVTPSGGVNEKLFF
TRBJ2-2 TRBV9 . CASSPRQGVYTGELFF
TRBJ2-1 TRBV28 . CASRGGTSGTYNEQFF
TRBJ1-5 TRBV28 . CASSAWDRGAQPQHF
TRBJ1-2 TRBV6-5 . CASRGGNVANYGYTF
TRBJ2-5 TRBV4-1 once CASSHTSGSGKTQYF
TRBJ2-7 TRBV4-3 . CASSQGLKSYEQYF
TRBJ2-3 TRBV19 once CASSITPGQGGDTQYF
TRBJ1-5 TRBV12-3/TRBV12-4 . CASSLGKNQPQHF
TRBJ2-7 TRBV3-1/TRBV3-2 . CASSPTGRAREQYF
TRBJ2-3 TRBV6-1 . CASSEASGSRTDTQYF
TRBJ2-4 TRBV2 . CASRTTVLAKNIQYF